Here is one TCR beta chain with its context. The sample belongs to a study of control samples from healthy donors and cancer patients. With 2 bases removed from V and 4 bases from J, the gap between germline ends came to 11 bases. The V gene's germline CDR1 is PRHDT and CDR2 FYEKMQ (reference sequence). This CDR3 has 15 residues. Assay: immunoSEQ multiplex PCR; the TCRdb copy retains only in-frame clones and omits some. The sample lists under 20,000 clones, about nine tenths seen once, with roughly 11% in the top ten. The chain carries TRBV13 and TRBJ2-2, with D uncertain. This clonotype was sampled from a woman in her seventies with colorectal cancer. The sequencing sample was made of PBMCs. CDR3 region: CASSLPRWGTGELFF. The CDR3 DNA is TGTGCCAGCAGCTTACCCAGATGGGGCACCGGGGAGCTGTTTTTT.